This section outlines one TCR beta chain sequence together with its context. Its specificity is not known. The data are from a study of cytomegalovirus exposure and HLA in healthy donors. Study as a whole: In an earlier analysis, 95 million to 140 million unique TCR beta sequences were found from some 180 million T cells. The study's findings and limits: The listing of some 170 TCR beta chains classed them as cytomegalovirus-associated. Some highly shared sequence variants likely arose as a pipeline artifact.

The CDR3 contains 14 residues. In germline, CDR1 is SEHNR, CDR2 FQNEAQ (reference sequence). Losses at the gene ends were 4 bases for V and 5 bases for J; bases not matched to a gene: 6. The PCR employed 60 Vbeta primers together with 13 Jbeta primers. In the authors' methods: In a later analysis, some 80 million unique TCR beta chains included roughly 11 million shared by two or more donors. The data were produced by immunoSEQ multiplex PCR, yet TCRdb's version contains in-frame clones alone and is incomplete. V, J and clone size are those of that table, while D and trimming were read from the DNA. This table holds approximately 70,000 clones, 60% to 75% found once.

The chain recombines TRBV7-9 with TRBJ2-5, with TRBD1 matching 8 bases. The sequence was obtained from a male donor in good health and CMV-seropositive. What was sequenced was PBMCs. Here the CDR3 DNA reads TGTGCCAGCAGCTGGACAGGGAGTGGGGAGACCCAGTACTTC. Amino acids: CASSWTGSGETQYF.